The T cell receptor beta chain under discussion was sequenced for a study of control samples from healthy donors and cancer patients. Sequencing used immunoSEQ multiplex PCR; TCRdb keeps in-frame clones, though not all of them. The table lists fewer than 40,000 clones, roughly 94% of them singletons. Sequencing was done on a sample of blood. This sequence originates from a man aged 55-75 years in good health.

The CDR3 DNA follows: TGTGCCAGCAGCCCTCAGGGGCTAGTGAACACCGGGGAGCTGTTTTTT. Amino acid sequence: CASSPQGLVNTGELFF. V gene TRBV27 combines with J gene TRBJ2-2; D might be TRBD1 (6 bases). CDR1 is MNHEY, CDR2 SMNVEV, per germline (reference sequence). Trimming removed 6 bases from V and 1 base from J, with 15 bases in between. The CDR3 sequence is 16 residues long.